Presented here are 19 T cell receptor beta chains from one specimen sequenced in a study of graft-versus-host responses after intestinal transplantation. The authors processed graft tissue to release intraepithelial and lamina propria lymphocytes. TCRdb's copy holds only in-frame clones and misses some; the assay was immunoSEQ multiplex PCR. Among 8,800 or so clones listed, 78% were seen once. Sequenced here: ileum tissue, sampled 527 days after intestinal transplant. The receptors were gathered from a human patient who received an intestinal transplant, so some T cells may come from the graft donor.

This clone appeared a few times. The CDR3 loop is CASSLWGRGNTIYF. CDR3 in DNA: TGTGCCAGCAGTTTATGGGGGCGCGGAAACACCATATATTTT. The rearrangement links TRBV27 to TRBJ1-3, with D possibly TRBD1 on 6 matching bases. V gave up 1 base and J gave up 4 bases, with 8 bases separating them. In germline, CDR1 is MNHEY, CDR2 SMNVEV (reference sequence). The CDR3 extends over 14 amino acids.

V gene TRBV10-3 combines with J gene TRBJ2-5, with D maybe TRBD2 (6 bases). The J call may be in error: the DNA end matches TRBJ2-7 better. The germline CDR1 and CDR2 sequences are ENHRY and SYGVKD. The CDR3 covers 15 residues. CDR3 sequence reads: CAISGSAGIAYEQYF. The DNA for the CDR3 is TGTGCCATCTCTGGGAGTGCGGGGATTGCCTACGAGCAGTACTTC.

The chain recombines TRBV6-5 with TRBJ1-1; D is unresolved. The CDR3 length is 14 residues. The V gene lost 5 bases and the J gene lost 0 bases, with 10 bases spanning the gap. Per germline, CDR1 MNHEY and CDR2 SVGAGI. The CDR3 DNA is TGTGCCAGCAGTGCCCTAGAGATGAACACTGAAGCTTTCTTT. As protein: CASSALEMNTEAFF.

The chain employs TRBV7-2 and TRBJ2-5; D is undetermined. Trimming stripped 3 bases from V and 5 bases from J, with 4 bases between. The CDR3 contains 11 residues. Germline V gene sequence: CDR1 SGHTA, CDR2 FQGNSA. CDR3 loop: CASSFGETQYF. CDR3 nucleotides: TGTGCCAGCAGCTTCGGCGAGACCCAGTACTTC.

This clone was recorded only once. The CDR3 DNA sequence: TGTGCCAGCAGCTTATCTTCTGTGACAGGGGGAGGTGAGACCCAGTACTTC. It yields the protein CASSLSSVTGGGETQYF. The chain employs TRBV7-8 and TRBJ2-5; 9 bases align to TRBD1. J lost 5 bases, V lost 2 bases, and 12 bases had no gene match. Germline V gives CDR1 SGHVS, CDR2 FQNEAQ. The CDR3 length is 17 residues.

The DNA for the CDR3 is TGTGCCAGCAGTGACGGGACAGGACATCTCCGACGGGAAAAACTGTTTTTT. This codes for CASSDGTGHLRREKLFF. J is TRBJ1-4 and V is TRBV9, with 8 bases aligning to TRBD1. Germline V gene sequence: CDR1 SGDLS, CDR2 YYNGEE. After removal of 5 bases from V and 8 bases from J, the junction contained 17 bases not matched to a gene. The CDR3 is made up of 17 amino acids.

The chain uses TRBV15 and TRBJ2-2, with 7 bases that match TRBD2. Trimming cost V 4 bases and J 9 bases; bases outside gene matches: 8. Germline CDR1 reads LNHNV; CDR2 reads YYDKDF (reference sequence). The CDR3 length is 14 residues. The CDR3 sequence: CATSMAGVYRELFF. Here the CDR3 DNA reads TGTGCCACCAGCATGGCGGGAGTGTACCGGGAGCTGTTTTTT.

The rearrangement links TRBV5-5 to TRBJ2-1; the match to TRBD2 covers 8 bases. Germline loops: CDR1 SGHKS, CDR2 YYEKEE (reference sequence). The CDR3 spans 15 residues. The junction had 1 base not matched to a gene; V was cut back by 0 bases and J by 2 bases. The CDR3 DNA reads as TGTGCCAGCAGCTTGGACGGGAGGGCCTACAATGAGCAGTTCTTC. This translates into CASSLDGRAYNEQFF. The variable domain in full, completed from reference TRBV5-5 and TRBJ2-1, reads DAGVTQSPTHLIKTRGQQVTLRCSPISGHKSVSWYQQVLGQGPQFIFQYYEKEERGRGNFPDRFSARQFPNYSSELNVNALLLGDSALYLCASSLDGRAYNEQFFGPGTRLTVL.

This sequence joins TRBV27 and TRBJ1-3, with D maybe TRBD1 (5 bases). With 4 bases removed from V and 0 bases from J, the gap between germline ends came to 10 bases. The CDR3 extends over 15 amino acids. Germline V lookup: CDR1 MNHEY, CDR2 SMNVEV (reference sequence). The CDR3 coding sequence is TGTGCCAGCAGTTCTACGGGACCCTCTGGAAACACCATATATTTT. Protein: CASSSTGPSGNTIYF.

The CDR3 bases are TGTGCCAGCCGCGGGGCAGGGACTTCCTACGAGCAGTACTTC. It codes for CASRGAGTSYEQYF. The chain uses TRBV6-1 and TRBJ2-5; D possibly corresponds to TRBD2 (6 bases). The DNA end is more similar to TRBJ2-7, so the J call may be wrong. The CDR3 runs 14 residues. Germline-derived CDR1 and CDR2 are MNHNS and SASEGT.

The chain combines TRBV29-1 with TRBJ2-3; D is possibly TRBD1 (7 bases). V gave up 6 bases and J gave up 8 bases, with 15 bases separating them. The CDR3 consists of 12 residues. Germline V gene sequence: CDR1 SQVTM, CDR2 ANQGSEA. The CDR3 bases are TGCAGCGTGGACAGGAAGGGGGGTACGCAGTATTTT. Protein product: CSVDRKGGTQYF.

The chain has TRBV5-1 and TRBJ1-2, with D possibly being TRBD1 (5 bases). CDR1 and CDR2 from the germline V gene are SGHRS and YFSETQ. CDR3 size: 15 residues. Trimming removed 4 bases at V and 2 bases at J, with 15 bases between. CDR3 bases: TGCGCCAGCAGCCTAACAGGAACCCCAAACTATGGCTACACCTTC. Its protein is CASSLTGTPNYGYTF.

The chain employs TRBV25-1 and TRBJ2-1; 9 bases are shared with TRBD1. CDR1 and CDR2 (germline): MGHDK, SYGVNS. The length of the CDR3 is 15 residues. Trimming cost V 2 bases and J 5 bases; bases outside gene matches: 4. The CDR3 spells CASSEAGTGNNEQFF. In nucleotides, the CDR3 is TGTGCCAGCAGTGAAGCCGGGACAGGGAACAATGAGCAGTTCTTC.

As for this clone: In the same sample, other DNA sequences code for this CDR3. The gene calls are TRBV4-1 and TRBJ2-5, with 14 bases aligning to TRBD2. From germline, CDR1 is MGHRA and CDR2 YSYEKL. CDR3 length equals 16 residues. V trimming: 1 base; J trimming: 2 bases; junction bases outside the gene matches: 0. The CDR3 bases are TGCGCCAGCAGCCAAGGACTAGCGGGAGGGCAAGAGACCCAGTACTTC. Translation: CASSQGLAGGQETQYF.

This clone was recorded only once. The rearrangement links TRBV6-5 to TRBJ1-1, with D possibly matching TRBD1 (5 bases). V lost 5 bases, J lost 5 bases, and 6 bases lay in between. CDR3 length equals 11 residues. Germline V gene lookup returns CDR1 MNHEY and CDR2 SVGAGI. Here the CDR3 reads CASSKGTEAFF. In DNA form, the CDR3 reads TGTGCCAGCAGTAAGGGGACTGAAGCTTTCTTT.

The genes are TRBV7-3 and TRBJ2-3; 10 bases agree with TRBD2. The CDR3 has 15 residues. V was pared by 5 bases and J by 6 bases, with 8 bases of the junction left unmatched. From germline, CDR1 is SGHTA and CDR2 FQGTGA. The CDR3, as DNA: TGTGCCAGCAGCACCCAAGCGGGAGGGGCGGATACGCAGTATTTT. It is translated as CASSTQAGGADTQYF.

The chain recombines TRBV28 with TRBJ1-1; D is unresolved. V was cut by 3 bases and J by 6 bases, with 14 bases left in between. Looked up from germline, CDR1 is MDHEN and CDR2 is SYDVKM. The CDR3 is made up of 14 amino acids. The CDR3 sequence: CASSLAWAYSEAFF. The CDR3 nucleotides read TGTGCCAGCAGTTTGGCGTGGGCCTACTCTGAAGCTTTCTTT.

V is TRBV28 and J is TRBJ2-1; D is perhaps TRBD1 (5 bases). The CDR3 extends over 14 amino acids. Deletions cut 0 bases from V and 5 bases from J, with 8 bases between. Germline CDR1 MDHEN, CDR2 SYDVKM. In DNA, the CDR3 is TGTGCCAGCAGTTTATGGGACACCGACAATGAGCAGTTCTTC. Its protein is CASSLWDTDNEQFF.

The chain links TRBV2 to TRBJ1-4; D uncertain. Trimming took off 6 bases at V and 11 bases at J, with 13 bases between the two ends. Germline V gene lookup returns CDR1 SNHLY and CDR2 FYNNEI. The CDR3 extends over 12 amino acids. The CDR3 here is CASSPNTGKLFF. The CDR3 DNA follows: TGTGCCAGCAGCCCAAACACCGGGAAACTGTTTTTT.